These 5 T cell receptor beta chains were all obtained from the same sample, sequenced in a study of T-cell memory formation after mild COVID-19. TCRdb reanalysed the 5' RACE reads using MiXCR and keeps one entry per CDR3 protein. The sample lists over 350,000 distinct CDR3 sequences; roughly 24% were seen once. Specimen: PBMCs or a T cell subset sorted from them (not recorded which). The source is an adult woman who had mild COVID-19 (a few samples of this study predate the infection). Cell type and time point are not known.

CDR3 protein: CATSRDQPQGNQPQHF. In DNA form, the CDR3 reads TGTGCCACCAGCAGGGACCAACCCCAAGGAAATCAGCCCCAGCATTTT. The chain recombines TRBV15 with TRBJ1-5; no clear D gene. V dropped 3 bases and J dropped 4 bases, with 16 bases sitting between them. The CDR3 runs 16 residues. CDR1 LNHNV and CDR2 YYDKDF come from the germline V gene (reference sequence). The whole variable domain, filled in from reference TRBV15 and TRBJ1-5, reads DAMVIQNPRYQVTQFGKPVTLSCSQTLNHNVMYWYQQKSSQAPKLLFHYYDKDFNNEADTPDNFQSRRPNTSFCFLDIRSPGLGDTAMYLCATSRDQPQGNQPQHFGDGTRLSIL.

V gene TRBV27 combines with J gene TRBJ2-5; TRBD2 matches at 8 bases. Germline V lookup: CDR1 MNHEY, CDR2 SMNVEV (reference sequence). V lost 7 bases to trimming and J lost 4 bases; unmatched junction nucleotides: 8. The CDR3 is 14 amino acids. In nucleotides, the CDR3 is TGTGCCAGCACCCTGGTGGCGGGGGGAGAGACCCAGTACTTC. Translated, it gives CASTLVAGGETQYF.

The chain links TRBV12-3 or TRBV12-4 to TRBJ2-2; D is possibly TRBD1 (6 bases). The V and J ends lost 7 bases and 5 bases respectively, with 17 bases between them. This CDR3 has 15 amino acids. This CDR3 reads CASTWEQGFTGELFF. In DNA, the CDR3 is TGTGCCAGCACCTGGGAGCAGGGGTTTACCGGGGAGCTGTTTTTT.

This chain links TRBV12-3 or TRBV12-4 with TRBJ2-1; perhaps D is TRBD1 or TRBD2 (5 bases each). This CDR3 is built from 13 residues. V lost 7 bases and J 7 bases, leaving 14 bases between the germline ends. CDR3: CASTSGPENEQFF. CDR3 coding DNA: TGTGCCAGCACCTCGGGACCGGAGAATGAGCAGTTCTTC.

The chain uses TRBV7-3 and TRBJ1-1; D is unclear. The germline V and J ends were trimmed by 5 bases and 7 bases, with 8 bases remaining between them. The germline gives CDR1 SGHTA, CDR2 FQGTGA. The CDR3 runs to 11 residues. Here the CDR3 DNA reads TGTGCCAGCAGCGATGGGGTTGAAGCTTTCTTT. This encodes CASSDGVEAFF.